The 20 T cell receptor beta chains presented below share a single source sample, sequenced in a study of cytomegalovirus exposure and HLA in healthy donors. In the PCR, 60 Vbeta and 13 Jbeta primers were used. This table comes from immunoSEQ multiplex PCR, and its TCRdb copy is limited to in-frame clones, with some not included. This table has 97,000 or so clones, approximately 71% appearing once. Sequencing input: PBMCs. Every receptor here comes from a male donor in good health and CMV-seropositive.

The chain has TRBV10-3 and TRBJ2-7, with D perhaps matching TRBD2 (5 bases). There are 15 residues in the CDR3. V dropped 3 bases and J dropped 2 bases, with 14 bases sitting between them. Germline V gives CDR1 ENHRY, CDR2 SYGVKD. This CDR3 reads CAISEAPPGTYEQYF. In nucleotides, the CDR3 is TGTGCCATCAGTGAAGCCCCCCCGGGGACCTACGAGCAGTACTTC.

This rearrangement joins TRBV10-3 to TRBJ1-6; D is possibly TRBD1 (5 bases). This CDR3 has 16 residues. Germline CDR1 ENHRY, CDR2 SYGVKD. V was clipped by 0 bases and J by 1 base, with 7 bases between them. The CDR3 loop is CAISESQGSYNSPLHF. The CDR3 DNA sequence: TGTGCCATCAGTGAGTCGCAGGGTTCCTATAATTCACCCCTCCACTTT.

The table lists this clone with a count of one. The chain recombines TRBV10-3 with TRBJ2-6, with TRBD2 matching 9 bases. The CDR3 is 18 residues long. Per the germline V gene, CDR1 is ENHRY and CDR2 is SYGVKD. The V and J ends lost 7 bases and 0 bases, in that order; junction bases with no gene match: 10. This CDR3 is CAITPGSGGLSGANVLTF. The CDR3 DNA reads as TGTGCCATCACCCCAGGTAGCGGGGGACTCTCTGGGGCCAACGTCCTGACTTTC.

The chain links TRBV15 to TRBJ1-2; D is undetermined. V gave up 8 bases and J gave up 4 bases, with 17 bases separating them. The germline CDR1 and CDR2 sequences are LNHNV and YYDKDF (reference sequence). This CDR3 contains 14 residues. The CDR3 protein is CATAPGEAGYGYTF. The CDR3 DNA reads TGTGCCACCGCCCCCGGTGAGGCGGGCTATGGCTACACCTTC.

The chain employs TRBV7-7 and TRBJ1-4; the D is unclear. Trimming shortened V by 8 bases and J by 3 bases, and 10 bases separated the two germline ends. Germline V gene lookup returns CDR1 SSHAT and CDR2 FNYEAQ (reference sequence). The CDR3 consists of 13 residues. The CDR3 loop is CASARGANEKLFF. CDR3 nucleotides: TGTGCCAGCGCCCGAGGTGCTAATGAAAAACTGTTTTTT.

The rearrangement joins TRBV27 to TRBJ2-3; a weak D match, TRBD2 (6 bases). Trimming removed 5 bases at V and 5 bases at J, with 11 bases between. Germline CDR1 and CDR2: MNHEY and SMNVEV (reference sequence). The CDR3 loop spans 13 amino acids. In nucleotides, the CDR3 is TGTGCCAGCAGTAGACTAGTTTTAGATACGCAGTATTTT. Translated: CASSRLVLDTQYF.

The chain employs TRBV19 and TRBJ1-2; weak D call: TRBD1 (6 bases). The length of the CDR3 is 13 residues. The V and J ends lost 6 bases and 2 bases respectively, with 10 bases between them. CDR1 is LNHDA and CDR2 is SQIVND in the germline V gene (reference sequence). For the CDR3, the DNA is TGTGCCAGTAGCTTGCAGGGGAACTATGGCTACACCTTC. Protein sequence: CASSLQGNYGYTF.

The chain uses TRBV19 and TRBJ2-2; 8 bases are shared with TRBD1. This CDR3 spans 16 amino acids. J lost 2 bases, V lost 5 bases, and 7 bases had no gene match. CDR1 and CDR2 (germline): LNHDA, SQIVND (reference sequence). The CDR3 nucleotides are TGTGCCAGTAGTCAGGACAGGGACTTTAACACCGGGGAGCTGTTTTTT. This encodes CASSQDRDFNTGELFF.

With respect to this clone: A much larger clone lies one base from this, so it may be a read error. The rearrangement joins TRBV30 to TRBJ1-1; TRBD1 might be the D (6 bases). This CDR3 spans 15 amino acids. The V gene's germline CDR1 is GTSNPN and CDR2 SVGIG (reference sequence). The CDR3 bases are TGTGCCTGGACCTACCCCGGGGGGCGAAGGACTGACGCTTTCTTT. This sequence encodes CAWTYPGGRRTDAFF.

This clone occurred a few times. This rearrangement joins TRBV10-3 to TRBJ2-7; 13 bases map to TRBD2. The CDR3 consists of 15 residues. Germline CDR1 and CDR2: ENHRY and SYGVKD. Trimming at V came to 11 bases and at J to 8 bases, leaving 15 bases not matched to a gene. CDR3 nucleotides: TGTGCCGTCGGAAGACTAGCGGGAGGTCAATACAAGCAGTACTTC. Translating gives CAVGRLAGGQYKQYF.

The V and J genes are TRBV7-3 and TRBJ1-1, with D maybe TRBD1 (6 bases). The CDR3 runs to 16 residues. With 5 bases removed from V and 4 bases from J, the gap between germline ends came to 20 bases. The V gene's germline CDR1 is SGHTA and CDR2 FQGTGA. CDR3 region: CASSARQGGGGTEAFF. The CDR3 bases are TGTGCCAGCAGCGCGAGGCAAGGGGGAGGGGGCACTGAAGCTTTCTTT.

The CDR3 loop is CATSPRTGANTEAFF. The CDR3 DNA is TGTGCCACCAGCCCCCGGACAGGGGCTAACACTGAAGCTTTCTTT. The gene calls are TRBV15 and TRBJ1-1; 9 bases align to TRBD1. The CDR3 is made up of 15 amino acids. Looked up from germline, CDR1 is LNHNV and CDR2 is YYDKDF (reference sequence). Losses at the gene ends were 5 bases for V and 2 bases for J; bases not matched to a gene: 6.

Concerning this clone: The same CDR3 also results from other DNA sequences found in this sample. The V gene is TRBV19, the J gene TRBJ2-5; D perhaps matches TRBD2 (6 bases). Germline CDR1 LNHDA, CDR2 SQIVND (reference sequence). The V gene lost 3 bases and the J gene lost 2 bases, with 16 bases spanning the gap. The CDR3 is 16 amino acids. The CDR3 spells CASSILAGGEQETQYF. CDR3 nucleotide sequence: TGTGCCAGTAGTATTCTGGCGGGCGGGGAGCAAGAGACCCAGTACTTC.

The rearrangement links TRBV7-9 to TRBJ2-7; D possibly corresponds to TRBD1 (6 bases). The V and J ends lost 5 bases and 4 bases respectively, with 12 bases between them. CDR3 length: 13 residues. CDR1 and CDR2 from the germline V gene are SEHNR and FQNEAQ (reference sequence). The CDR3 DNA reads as TGTGCCAGCAGCGGAACAGGGTATTACGAGCAGTACTTC. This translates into CASSGTGYYEQYF.

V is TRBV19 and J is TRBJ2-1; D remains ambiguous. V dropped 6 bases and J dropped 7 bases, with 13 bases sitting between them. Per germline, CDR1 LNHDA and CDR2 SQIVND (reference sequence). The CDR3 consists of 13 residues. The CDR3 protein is CASSRQQYNEQFF. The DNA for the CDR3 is TGTGCCAGTAGCAGGCAGCAGTATAATGAGCAGTTCTTC.

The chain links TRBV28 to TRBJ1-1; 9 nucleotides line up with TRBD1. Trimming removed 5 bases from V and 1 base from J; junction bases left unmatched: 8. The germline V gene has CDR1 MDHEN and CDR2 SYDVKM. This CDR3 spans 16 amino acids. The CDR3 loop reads CASSTPQGAGNTEAFF. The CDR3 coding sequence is TGTGCCAGCAGTACGCCACAGGGGGCAGGGAACACTGAAGCTTTCTTT.

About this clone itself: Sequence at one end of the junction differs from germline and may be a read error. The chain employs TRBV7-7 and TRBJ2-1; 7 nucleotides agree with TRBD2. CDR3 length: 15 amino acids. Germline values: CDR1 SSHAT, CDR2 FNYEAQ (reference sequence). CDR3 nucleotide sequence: TGTGCTAGCAGCCCGGGGACTACCGTCGGCAATGAGCAGTTCTTC. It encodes CASSPGTTVGNEQFF. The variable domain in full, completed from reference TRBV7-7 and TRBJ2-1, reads GAGVSQSPRYKVTKRGQDVTLRCDPISSHATLYWYQQALGQGPEFLTYFNYEAQPDKSGLPSDRFSAERPEGSISTLTIQRTEQRDSAMYRCASSPGTTVGNEQFFGPGTRLTVL.

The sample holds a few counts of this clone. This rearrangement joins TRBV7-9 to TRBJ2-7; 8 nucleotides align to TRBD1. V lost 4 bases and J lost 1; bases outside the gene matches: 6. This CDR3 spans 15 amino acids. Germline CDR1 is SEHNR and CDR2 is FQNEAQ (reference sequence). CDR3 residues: CASSSTGGISYEQYF. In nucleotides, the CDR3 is TGTGCCAGCAGCTCCACAGGGGGGATTTCCTACGAGCAGTACTTC. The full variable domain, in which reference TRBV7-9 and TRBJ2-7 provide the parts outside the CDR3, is DTGVSQNPRHKITKRGQNVTFRCDPISEHNRLYWYRQTLGQGPEFLTYFQNEAQLEKSRLLSDRFSAERPKGSFSTLEIQRTEQGDSAMYLCASSSTGGISYEQYFGPGTRLTVT.

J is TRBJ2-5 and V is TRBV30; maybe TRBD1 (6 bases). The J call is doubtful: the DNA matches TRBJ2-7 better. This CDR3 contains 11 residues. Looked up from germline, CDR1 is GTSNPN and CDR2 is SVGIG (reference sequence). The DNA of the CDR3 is TGTGCCTGGGGATTGGGGGCCGAGCAGTACTTC. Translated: CAWGLGAEQYF.

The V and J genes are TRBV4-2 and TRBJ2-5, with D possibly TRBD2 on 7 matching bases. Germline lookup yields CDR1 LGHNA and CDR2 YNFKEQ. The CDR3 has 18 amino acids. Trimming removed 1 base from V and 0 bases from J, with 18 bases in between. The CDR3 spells CASSQGSREGGDQETQYF. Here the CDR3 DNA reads TGTGCCAGCAGCCAAGGGTCGAGAGAGGGGGGGGACCAAGAGACCCAGTACTTC.